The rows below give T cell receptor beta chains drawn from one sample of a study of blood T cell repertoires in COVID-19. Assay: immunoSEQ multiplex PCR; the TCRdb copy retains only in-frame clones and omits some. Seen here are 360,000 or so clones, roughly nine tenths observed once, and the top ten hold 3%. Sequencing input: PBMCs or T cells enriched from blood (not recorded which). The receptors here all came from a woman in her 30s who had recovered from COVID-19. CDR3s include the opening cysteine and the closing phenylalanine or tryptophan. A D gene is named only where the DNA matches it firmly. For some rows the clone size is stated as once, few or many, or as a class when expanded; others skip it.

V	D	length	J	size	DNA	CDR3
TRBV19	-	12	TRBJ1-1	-	TGTGCCAGTAGTATATGGTCAGGGATGGCTTTCTTT	CASSIWSGMAFF
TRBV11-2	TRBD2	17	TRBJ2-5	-	TGTGCCAGCAGCTTAGGGACTAGCGGGGGGGCCGGGGAGACCCAGTACTTC	CASSLGTSGGAGETQYF
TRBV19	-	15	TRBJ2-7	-	TGTGCCAGTAGTATTTCAGACTCGAGCTCCTACGAGCAGTACTTC	CASSISDSSSYEQYF
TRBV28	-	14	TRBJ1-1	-	TGTGCCAGCAGTTTAAAGCTTCTGAACACTGAAGCTTTCTTT	CASSLKLLNTEAFF
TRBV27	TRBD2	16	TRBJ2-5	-	TGTGCCAGCAGCCCAATAAGGGGTAGCGGGGGGGAGACCCAGTACTTC	CASSPIRGSGGETQYF
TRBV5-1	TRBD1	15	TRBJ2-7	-	TGCGCCAGCAGCTTGGGGGACAGCAAAACCTACGAGCAGTACTTC	CASSLGDSKTYEQYF
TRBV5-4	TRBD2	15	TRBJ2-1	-	TGTGCCAGCAGCACCCGACTAGCGGGTAACAATGAGCAGTTCTTC	CASSTRLAGNNEQFF
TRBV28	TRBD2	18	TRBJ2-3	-	TGTGCCAGCACCTTTCTCTCCTCTAGCGGGAGGCACACAGATACGCAGTATTTT	CASTFLSSSGRHTDTQYF
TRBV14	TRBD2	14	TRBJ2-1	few	TGTGCCAGCGCCAAATCTAGCGGGAGAAATCAAAAGTTCTTC	CASAKSSGRNQKFF
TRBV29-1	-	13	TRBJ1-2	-	TGCAGCGTCGCAGAGGGACAAGGCAATGGCTACACCTTC	CSVAEGQGNGYTF
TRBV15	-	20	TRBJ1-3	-	TGTGCCACCAGCACCCAGCGAGGTCTGGGGCTATCCCTCTCTGGAAACACCATATATTTT	CATSTQRGLGLSLSGNTIYF
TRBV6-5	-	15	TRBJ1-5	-	TGTGCCAGCAGTTACTCTCGACGGGGTAATCAGCCCCAGCATTTT	CASSYSRRGNQPQHF
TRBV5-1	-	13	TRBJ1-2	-	TGCGCCAGCAGCTTGGGTCGGGACTATGGCTACACCTTC	CASSLGRDYGYTF
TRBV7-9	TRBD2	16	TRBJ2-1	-	TGTGCCAGCAGCCCGACGGGACTAGCGGTTACCGGGGGGCAGTTCTTC	CASSPTGLAVTGGQFF
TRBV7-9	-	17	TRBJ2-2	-	TGTGCCAGCAGCTTAGCGACGGCGGGGGCGAGAACCGGGGAGCTGTTTTTT	CASSLATAGARTGELFF
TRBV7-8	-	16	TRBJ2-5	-	TGTGCCAGCAGCTTAAGGGCCGTGGGGCATCAAGAGACCCAGTACTTC	CASSLRAVGHQETQYF
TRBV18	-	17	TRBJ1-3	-	TGTGCCAGCTCACCACCGTCTCTTCGGGAATCTGGAAACACCATATATTTT	CASSPPSLRESGNTIYF
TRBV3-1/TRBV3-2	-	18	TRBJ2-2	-	TGTGCCAGCAGCCAAGCATATCGGGACACTCCGAACACCGGGGAGCTGTTTTTT	CASSQAYRDTPNTGELFF
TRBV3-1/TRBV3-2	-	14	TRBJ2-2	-	TGTGCCAGCAGCGCGGGTCGGAACACCGGGGAGCTGTTTTTT	CASSAGRNTGELFF
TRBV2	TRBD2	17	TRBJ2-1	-	TGTGCCAGCAGGGGGGAAGAAGCGGGAGGTTCCTACAATGAGCAGTTCTTC	CASRGEEAGGSYNEQFF
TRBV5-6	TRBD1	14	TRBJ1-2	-	TGTGCCAGCAGCTTGGAGGGGGCATACTATGGCTACACCTTC	CASSLEGAYYGYTF
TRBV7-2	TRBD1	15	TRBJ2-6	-	TGTGCCAGCAGCCCGACAGGGGACGGGGCCAACGTCCTGACTTTC	CASSPTGDGANVLTF
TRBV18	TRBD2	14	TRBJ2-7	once	TGTGCCAGCTCACCTTCGGGAGGTCCCTACGAGCAGTACTTC	CASSPSGGPYEQYF
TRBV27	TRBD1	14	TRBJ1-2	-	TGTGCCAGCAGTACAACCGGGACAGCCTATGGCTACACCTTC	CASSTTGTAYGYTF
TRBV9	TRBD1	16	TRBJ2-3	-	TGTGCCAGCAGCGTCGGGGGACAGGGGCTTCCAGATACGCAGTATTTT	CASSVGGQGLPDTQYF
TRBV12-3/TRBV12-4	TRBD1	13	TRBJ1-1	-	TGTGCCAGCAGTTTCGGGACAGACACTGAAGCTTTCTTT	CASSFGTDTEAFF
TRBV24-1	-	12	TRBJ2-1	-	TGTGCCACCAGTGACCCTCCGGGACATGCGTTCTTC	CATSDPPGHAFF
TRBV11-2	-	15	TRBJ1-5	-	TGTGCCATCATTTTGGGGCCGAATAGCAATCAGCCCCAGCATTTT	CAIILGPNSNQPQHF
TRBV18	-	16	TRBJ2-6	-	TGTGCCAGCTCACCGAGACAAGTACCTGGGGCCAACGTCCTGACTTTC	CASSPRQVPGANVLTF
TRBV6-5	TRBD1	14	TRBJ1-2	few	TGTGCCAGCACTCGGGACAGGGTTAACTATGGCTACACCTTC	CASTRDRVNYGYTF
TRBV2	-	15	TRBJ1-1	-	TGTGCCAGCAGCCTTAATCCGGGGGGGGACACTGAAGCTTTCTTT	CASSLNPGGDTEAFF
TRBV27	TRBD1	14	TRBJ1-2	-	TGTGCCAGCAGTCCCATCGGGCAGGGGGCGTTTTCCACCTTC	CASSPIGQGAFSTF
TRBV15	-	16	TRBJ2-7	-	TGTGCCACCAGCAGAGGACCGTCGACAGGAAGGGGCGAGCAGTACTTC	CATSRGPSTGRGEQYF
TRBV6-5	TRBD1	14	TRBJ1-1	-	TGTGCCAGCAGTTCCCCGGGACAGGGGTCAGAAGCTTTCTTT	CASSSPGQGSEAFF
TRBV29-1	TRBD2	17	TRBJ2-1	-	TGCAGCGTTGAAGATCTCCCGGGACTAGCGAGTCGAAATGAGCAGTTCTTC	CSVEDLPGLASRNEQFF
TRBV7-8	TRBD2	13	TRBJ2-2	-	TGTGCGGCGGGGGGGGCGGACACCGGGGAGCTGTTTTTT	CAAGGADTGELFF
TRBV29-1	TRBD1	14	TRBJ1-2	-	TGCAGCACCCGGGGGACAGGGTCAAACTATGGCTACACCTTC	CSTRGTGSNYGYTF
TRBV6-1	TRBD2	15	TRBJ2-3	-	TGTGCCAGCAGTGCAGCGGGAGGTCGCACAGATACGCAGTATTTT	CASSAAGGRTDTQYF
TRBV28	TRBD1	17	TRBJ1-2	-	TGTGCCAGCAGAACCGAGACAGGGGGCGGGTTGGGCTATGGCTACACCTTC	CASRTETGGGLGYGYTF
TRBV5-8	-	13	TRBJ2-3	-	TGTGCCAGCAGCTTGGAGTCGGTCTCGGGGCAGTATTTT	CASSLESVSGQYF
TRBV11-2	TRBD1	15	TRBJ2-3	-	TGTGCCAGCAGCTTATGGGGACAGGAATCAGATACGCAGTATTTT	CASSLWGQESDTQYF
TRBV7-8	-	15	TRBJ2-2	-	TGTGCCAGCAGCTTAGGGGCTAGCGTTGCCGGGGAGCTGTTTTTT	CASSLGASVAGELFF
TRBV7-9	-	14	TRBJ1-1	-	TGTGCCAGCAGCCTCAAGCGGGTACGTACTGAAGCTTTCTTT	CASSLKRVRTEAFF
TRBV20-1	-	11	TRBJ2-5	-	TGCAGTGCTAGTGATCGGGAGACCCAGTACTTC	CSASDRETQYF
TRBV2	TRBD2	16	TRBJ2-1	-	TGTGCCAGCAGTGAAAATATAGCGGGAGGGGGGAATGAGCAGTTCTTC	CASSENIAGGGNEQFF
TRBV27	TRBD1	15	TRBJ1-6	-	TGTGCCAGCAGTTATCAGGGGGAACTCAATTCACCCCTCCACTTT	CASSYQGELNSPLHF
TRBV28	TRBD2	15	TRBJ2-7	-	TGTGCCAGCAGTTTATCCGCTAGCGGGTTCTACGAGCAGTACTTC	CASSLSASGFYEQYF
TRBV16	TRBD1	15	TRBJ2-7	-	TGTGCCAGCAGCCAATCGGACAGGGGCCCTTACGAGCAGTACTTC	CASSQSDRGPYEQYF
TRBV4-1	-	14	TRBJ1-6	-	TGCGCCAGCAGCCAAGTGTCCAGGGATTCACCCCTCCACTTT	CASSQVSRDSPLHF
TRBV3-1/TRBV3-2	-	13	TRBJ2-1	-	TGTGCCAGCAGCCAAGCTGGTACCGGTGAGCAGTTCTTC	CASSQAGTGEQFF
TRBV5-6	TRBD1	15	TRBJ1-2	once	TGTGCCAGCAGCTTGGTCGACAGGGGTAACTATGGCTACACCTTC	CASSLVDRGNYGYTF
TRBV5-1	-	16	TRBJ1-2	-	TGCGCCAGCAGCTGGGGTCCTTTGGGGGGTAACTATGGCTACACCTTC	CASSWGPLGGNYGYTF
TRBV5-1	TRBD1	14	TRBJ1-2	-	TGCGCCAGCAGCTTAACGGGACAGGACTATGGCTACACCTTC	CASSLTGQDYGYTF
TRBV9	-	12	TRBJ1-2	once	TGTGCCAGCAGCGTACCGAATCGGGGCTACACCTTC	CASSVPNRGYTF
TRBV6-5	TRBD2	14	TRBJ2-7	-	TGTGCCAGCAGGACTAGCGGGAGCTCCTACGAGCAGTACTTC	CASRTSGSSYEQYF